This T cell receptor beta chain was recorded in a study of glioma-infiltrating T cells after dendritic cell vaccination. Blood PBMC samples: pre-vaccination, two weeks post third vaccination, and at tumor progression. Germline V CDR1 and CDR2: SGHTA, FQGNSA. This CDR3 is 16 amino acids long. V lost 3 bases and J lost 8, with 20 bases in between. Method: immunoSEQ multiplex PCR; TCRdb's copy keeps in-frame clones and lacks some. The sample records about 36,000 clones, approximately 82% being singletons. Specimen: blood, collected before dendritic cell vaccination. The chain recombines TRBV7-2 with TRBJ2-1; D unclear. This TCR derives from a human donor with glioblastoma. CDR3: CASSFLVETVGDEQFF. Here the CDR3 DNA reads TGTGCCAGCAGCTTCTTGGTCGAGACCGTGGGCGATGAGCAGTTCTTC.